This paragraph covers one T cell receptor (beta chain) sequence. No antigen is known for it. Data came from immunoSEQ multiplex PCR; TCRdb stores just in-frame clones and leaves some out. The table includes some 15,000 clones, 70% to 90% detected once. The entry originates in a study of high-grade serous ovarian cancer treatment subgroups. Study overall: Samples averaged roughly 14,000 reads and 7,500 or so unique TCR beta rearrangements.

The V gene lost 3 bases and the J gene lost 6 bases, with 20 bases spanning the gap. Germline V lookup: CDR1 SEHNR, CDR2 FQNEAQ (reference sequence). This CDR3 is built from 16 residues. The study's findings and limits: Same-patient tumor repertoires overlapped at roughly 0.095 to 0.85; different patients barely overlapped. Spatial context was lost because tumors were sequenced in bulk.

Tumor samples were obtained before definitive surgery or chemotherapy. The sample taken for sequencing was tumor tissue. The rearrangement joins TRBV7-9 to TRBJ1-2, with a weak D call TRBD1 (5 bases). The receptor was isolated from a human donor with high-grade serous ovarian cancer. CDR3 DNA: TGTGCCAGCAGCTTGCCCCGGGGGAATATCGTTAATGGCTACACCTTC. This sequence encodes CASSLPRGNIVNGYTF.